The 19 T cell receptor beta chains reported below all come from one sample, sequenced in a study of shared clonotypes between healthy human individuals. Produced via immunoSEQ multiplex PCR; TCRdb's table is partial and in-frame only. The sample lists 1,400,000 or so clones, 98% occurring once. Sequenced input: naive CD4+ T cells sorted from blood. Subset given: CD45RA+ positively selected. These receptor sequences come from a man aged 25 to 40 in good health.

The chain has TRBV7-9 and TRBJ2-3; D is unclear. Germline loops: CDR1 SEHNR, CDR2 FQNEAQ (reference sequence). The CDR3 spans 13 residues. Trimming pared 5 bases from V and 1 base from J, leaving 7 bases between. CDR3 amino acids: CASSKGRTDTQYF. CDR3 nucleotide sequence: TGTGCCAGCAGCAAAGGACGCACAGATACGCAGTATTTT. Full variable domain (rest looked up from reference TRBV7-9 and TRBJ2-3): DTGVSQNPRHKITKRGQNVTFRCDPISEHNRLYWYRQTLGQGPEFLTYFQNEAQLEKSRLLSDRFSAERPKGSFSTLEIQRTEQGDSAMYLCASSKGRTDTQYFGPGTRLTVL.

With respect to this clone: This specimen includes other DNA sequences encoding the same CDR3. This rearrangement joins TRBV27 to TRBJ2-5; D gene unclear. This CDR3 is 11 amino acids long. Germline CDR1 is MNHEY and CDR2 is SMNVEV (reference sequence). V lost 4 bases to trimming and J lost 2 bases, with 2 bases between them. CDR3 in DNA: TGTGCCAGCAGTTCTCAAGAGACCCAGTACTTC. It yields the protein CASSSQETQYF.

The CDR3 DNA is TGTGCCAGTAGTCGGTCAGTCAGGTACGAGCAGTACTTC. It yields the protein CASSRSVRYEQYF. The chain has TRBV19 and TRBJ2-7; D is unclear. V shed 5 bases and J shed 4 bases, with 12 bases lying between them. This CDR3 has 13 amino acids. Per germline, CDR1 LNHDA and CDR2 SQIVND (reference sequence).

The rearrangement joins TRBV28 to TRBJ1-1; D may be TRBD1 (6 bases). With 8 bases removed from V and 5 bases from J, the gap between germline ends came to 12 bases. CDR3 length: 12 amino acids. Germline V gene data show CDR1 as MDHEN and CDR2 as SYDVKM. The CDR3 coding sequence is TGTGCCAGCGGGGGGGCGCCAACTGAAGCTTTCTTT. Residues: CASGGAPTEAFF.

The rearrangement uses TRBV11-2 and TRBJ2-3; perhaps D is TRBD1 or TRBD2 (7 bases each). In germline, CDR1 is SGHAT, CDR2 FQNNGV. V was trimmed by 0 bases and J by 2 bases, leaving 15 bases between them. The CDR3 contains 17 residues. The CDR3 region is CASSLDLPGGDTDTQYF. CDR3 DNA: TGTGCCAGCAGCTTAGATCTACCAGGGGGGGACACAGATACGCAGTATTTT.

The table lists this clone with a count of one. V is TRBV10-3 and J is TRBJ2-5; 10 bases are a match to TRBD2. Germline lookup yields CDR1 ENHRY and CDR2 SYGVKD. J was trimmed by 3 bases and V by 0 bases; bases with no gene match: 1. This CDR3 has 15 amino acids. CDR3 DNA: TGTGCCATCAGTGAGTCAACTAGCGGGGAAGAGACCCAGTACTTC. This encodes CAISESTSGEETQYF.

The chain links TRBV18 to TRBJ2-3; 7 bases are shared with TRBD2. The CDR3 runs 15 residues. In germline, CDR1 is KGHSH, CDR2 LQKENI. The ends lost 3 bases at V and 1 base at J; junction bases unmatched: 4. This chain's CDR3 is CASSPWGGGTDTQYF. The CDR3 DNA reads TGTGCCAGCTCACCTTGGGGAGGGGGCACAGATACGCAGTATTTT.

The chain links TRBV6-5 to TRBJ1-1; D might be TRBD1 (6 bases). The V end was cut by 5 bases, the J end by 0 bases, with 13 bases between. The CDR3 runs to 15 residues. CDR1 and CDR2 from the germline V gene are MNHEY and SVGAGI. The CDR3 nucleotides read TGTGCCAGCAGTGCGGGACACAACTTGAACACTGAAGCTTTCTTT. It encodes CASSAGHNLNTEAFF.

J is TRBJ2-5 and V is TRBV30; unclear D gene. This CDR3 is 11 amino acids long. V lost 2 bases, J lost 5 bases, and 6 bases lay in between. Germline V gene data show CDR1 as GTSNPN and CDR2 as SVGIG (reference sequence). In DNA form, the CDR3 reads TGTGCCTGGAGTCTGACGGAGACCCAGTACTTC. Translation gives CAWSLTETQYF. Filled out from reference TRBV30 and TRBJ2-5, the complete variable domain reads SQTIHQWPATLVQPVGSPLSLECTVEGTSNPNLYWYRQAAGRGLQLLFYSVGIGQISSEVPQNLSASRPQDRQFILSSKKLLLSDSGFYLCAWSLTETQYFGPGTRLLVL.

CDR3 residues: CASRGRTGWETQYF. The CDR3, as DNA: TGTGCCAGTCGAGGAAGGACAGGGTGGGAGACCCAGTACTTC. The chain recombines TRBV27 with TRBJ2-5; 8 bases are a match to TRBD1. Germline CDR1 and CDR2: MNHEY and SMNVEV (reference sequence). With V trimmed by 9 bases and J by 5 bases, 11 bases remained unmatched. This CDR3 is 14 amino acids long.

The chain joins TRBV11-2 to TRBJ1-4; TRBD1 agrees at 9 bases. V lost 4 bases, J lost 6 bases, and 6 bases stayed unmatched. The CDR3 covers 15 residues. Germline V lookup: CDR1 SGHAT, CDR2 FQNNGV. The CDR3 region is CASSSPTGGHEKLFF. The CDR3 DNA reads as TGTGCCAGCAGCTCACCCACAGGGGGCCATGAAAAACTGTTTTTT.

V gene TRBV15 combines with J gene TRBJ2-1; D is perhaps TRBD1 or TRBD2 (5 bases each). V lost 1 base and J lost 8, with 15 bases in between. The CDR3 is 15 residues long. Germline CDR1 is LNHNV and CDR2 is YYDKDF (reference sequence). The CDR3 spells CATSRVGAKAYEQFF. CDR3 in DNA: TGTGCCACCAGCAGAGTCGGGGCTAAGGCGTATGAGCAGTTCTTC.

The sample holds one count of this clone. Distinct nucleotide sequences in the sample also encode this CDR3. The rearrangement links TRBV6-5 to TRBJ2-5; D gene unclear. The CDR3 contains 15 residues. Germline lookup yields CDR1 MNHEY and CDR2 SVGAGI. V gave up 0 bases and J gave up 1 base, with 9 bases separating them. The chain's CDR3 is CASSYSGSRQETQYF. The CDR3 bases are TGTGCCAGCAGTTACTCAGGCTCGCGCCAAGAGACCCAGTACTTC.

DNA of the CDR3: TGTGCCAGCAGTTTAACCGGGACAGGAATCAATGAGCAGTTCTTC. Amino acid sequence: CASSLTGTGINEQFF. The V call is TRBV28, the J call TRBJ2-1; 8 nucleotides match TRBD1. The CDR3 sequence is 15 residues long. V shed 2 bases and J 6 bases; nucleotides not matched to a gene: 6. Per the germline V gene, CDR1 is MDHEN and CDR2 is SYDVKM.

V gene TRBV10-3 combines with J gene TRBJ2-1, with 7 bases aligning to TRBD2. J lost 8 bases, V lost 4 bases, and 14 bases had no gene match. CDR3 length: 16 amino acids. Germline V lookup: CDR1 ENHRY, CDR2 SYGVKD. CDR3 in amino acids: CAISAPGRPSGYEQFF. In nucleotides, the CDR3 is TGTGCCATCAGTGCCCCCGGGAGGCCGAGCGGATATGAGCAGTTCTTC.

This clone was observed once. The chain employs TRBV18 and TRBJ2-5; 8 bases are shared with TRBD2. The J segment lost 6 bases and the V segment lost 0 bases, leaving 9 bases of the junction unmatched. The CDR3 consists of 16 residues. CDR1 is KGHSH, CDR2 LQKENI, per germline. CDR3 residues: CASSPPTGLAGKTQYF. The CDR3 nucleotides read TGTGCCAGCTCACCACCTACTGGACTAGCTGGGAAGACCCAGTACTTC.

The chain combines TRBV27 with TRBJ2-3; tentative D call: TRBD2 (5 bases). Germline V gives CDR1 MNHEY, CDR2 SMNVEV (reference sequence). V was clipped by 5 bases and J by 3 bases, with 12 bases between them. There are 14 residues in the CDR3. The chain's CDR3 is CASSRQRTTDTQYF. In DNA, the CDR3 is TGTGCCAGCAGTCGTCAGCGGACTACAGATACGCAGTATTTT.

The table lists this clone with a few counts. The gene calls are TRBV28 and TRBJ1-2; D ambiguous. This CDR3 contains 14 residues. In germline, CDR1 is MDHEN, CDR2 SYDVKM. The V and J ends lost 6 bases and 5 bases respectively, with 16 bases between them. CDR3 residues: CASSLSPGRYGYTF. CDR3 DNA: TGTGCCAGCAGCCTTTCGCCAGGACGATATGGCTACACCTTC.

The CDR3 bases are TGTGCCAGCAGTCGGGCCCCAAACGAGCAGTACTTC. This sequence encodes CASSRAPNEQYF. The chain has TRBV6-1 and TRBJ2-7, with D unclear. The CDR3 extends over 12 amino acids. V lost 5 bases, J lost 5 bases, and 10 bases lay in between. Per germline, CDR1 MNHNS and CDR2 SASEGT.